This T cell receptor beta chain was recovered during a study of Ad26.COV2.S vaccination and SARS-CoV-2 variants. Study-wide points: Across vaccine and placebo recipients, the breadth of non-spike TCRs was similar.

The assay was immunoSEQ multiplex PCR, and TCRdb's table has in-frame clones only and misses some. The sample gives about 500,000 clones, roughly nine tenths of which show up once; under 2% is in the top ten. Notes on this clone: The antigen remains unidentified.

Indicated treatment: roughly 19 received Ad26.COV2.S at low or high dose, single or two shots; about 5 received placebo; per-sample allocation not given. The study sampled participants on day 63 after the first vaccine or placebo injection. The CDR3 extends over 17 amino acids. Germline V CDR1 and CDR2: LGHDT, YNNKEL (reference sequence). The trim removed 4 bases at V and 0 bases at J, leaving 7 bases unmatched. This receptor was taken from a person between 18 and 65 years old who received the Ad26.COV2.S COVID-19 vaccine or a placebo. The chain couples TRBV3-1 (or the pseudogene TRBV3-2) to TRBJ1-5; TRBD1 aligns across 9 bases. The sequences come from peripheral blood, collected in a trial of Ad26.COV2.S vaccine versus placebo. The CDR3 protein is CASSLGQGRASNQPQHF. CDR3 sequence (DNA): TGTGCCAGCAGCCTAGGACAGGGGAGGGCTAGCAATCAGCCCCAGCATTTT.